The clone carrying this T cell receptor (beta chain) was observed a single time. Its specificity is not known. This sample was included in a study of T cell responses to AZD1222 COVID-19 vaccine. The overall study: Combined were second doses at about 4 or about 12 weeks. General study points: CD4 TCRs linked to vaccination spanned spike, dominating at 160-218 and 743-854. It was only after the peak T cell response that any repertoires were sampled. Females made up more of the donors, who were largely white British, and clonal diversity may have come out too low.

Trimming shortened V by 1 base and J by 4 bases, and 14 bases separated the two germline ends. Germline V gives CDR1 SGHTA, CDR2 FQGNSA. CDR3 length equals 16 residues. Profiled with immunoSEQ multiplex PCR; TCRdb holds only in-frame clones, not every one. The sample has some 120,000 clones, roughly 85% seen once. The TCR originated in an adult in good health. This sample comprised peripheral blood, obtained on day 0 of AZD1222 vaccination. The chain has TRBV7-2 and TRBJ2-1, with D possibly being TRBD2 (6 bases). The CDR3 protein is CASSLDSWGEYNEQFF. In nucleotides, the CDR3 is TGTGCCAGCAGCTTAGATAGCTGGGGGGAATACAATGAGCAGTTCTTC.